What follows is one T cell receptor (beta chain) and its context. The data belong to a study of blood T cell repertoires in COVID-19. Study information: The analysed material was cDNA or gDNA that came from T cells, B-cell-depleted T cells, or PBMCs.

Participant age was about 18 to 89 years, and participants resided in approximately 24 US areas. The study counted Cohort 3 donors as recovered given two negative PCRs, clearance, or symptom resolution. Here immunoSEQ multiplex PCR was the method, and the copy in TCRdb shows in-frame clones only, minus some. The sample holds approximately 470,000 clones, 87% seen once. The V and J ends lost 0 bases and 2 bases, in that order; junction bases with no gene match: 5. Germline V gives CDR1 PRHDT, CDR2 FYEKMQ (reference sequence). CDR3 length equals 16 residues. The receptor's source is a woman between 18 and 29 years old who had recovered from COVID-19. The chain employs TRBV13 and TRBJ2-7, with TRBD1 matching 9 bases. Material: PBMCs or T cells enriched from blood (not recorded which). The CDR3 DNA sequence: TGTGCCAGCAGCTTAGGTACGGGACAGGGTACCTACGAGCAGTACTTC. The encoded protein is CASSLGTGQGTYEQYF.